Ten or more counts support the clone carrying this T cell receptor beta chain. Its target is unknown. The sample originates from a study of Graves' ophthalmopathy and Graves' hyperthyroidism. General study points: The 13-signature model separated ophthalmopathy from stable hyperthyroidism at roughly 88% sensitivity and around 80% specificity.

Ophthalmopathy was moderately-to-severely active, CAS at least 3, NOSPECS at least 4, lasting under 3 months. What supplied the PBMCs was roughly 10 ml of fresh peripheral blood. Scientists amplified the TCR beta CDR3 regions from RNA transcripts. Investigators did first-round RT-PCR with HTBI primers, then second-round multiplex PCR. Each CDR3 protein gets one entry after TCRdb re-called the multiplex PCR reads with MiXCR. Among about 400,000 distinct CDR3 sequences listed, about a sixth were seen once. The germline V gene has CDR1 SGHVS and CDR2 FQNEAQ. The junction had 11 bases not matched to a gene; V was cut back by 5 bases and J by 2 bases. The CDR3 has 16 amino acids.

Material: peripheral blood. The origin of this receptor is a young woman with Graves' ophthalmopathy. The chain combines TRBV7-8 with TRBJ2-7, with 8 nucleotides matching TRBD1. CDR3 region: CASSANAGTGPYEQYF. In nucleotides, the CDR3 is TGTGCCAGCAGCGCAAATGCCGGGACAGGCCCCTACGAGCAGTACTTC.